The 9 T cell receptor beta chains presented below share a single source sample, sequenced in a study of tumor-infiltrating lymphocytes in primary liver carcinoma. Co-extracted RNA and DNA came from approximately 20-30 mg of unsorted bulk tissue. Starting material of roughly 550 ng total RNA yielded TCR beta cDNA via a constant-region primer. TCR beta libraries came from three nested multiplex PCR rounds using slightly modified ARM-PCR. The first two PCR rounds used TRBV1-TRBV30 primers with a Cbeta primer, approximately 10 cycles each. TCRdb reprocessed the multiplex PCR reads via MiXCR and lists one record per CDR3 protein. The data contain around 71,000 distinct CDR3 sequences, 71% of them singletons. The sample comprised liver tumor tissue from sampling region 4. Subset described: tumor region T4, right-lateral pole. The receptors stem from a woman in her sixties with primary liver carcinoma and hepatitis B virus infection.

The rearrangement links TRBV20-1 to TRBJ2-1, with TRBD2 identical over 9 bases. Per germline, CDR1 DFQATT and CDR2 SNEGSKA (reference sequence). Losses at the gene ends were 3 bases for V and 6 bases for J; bases not matched to a gene: 6. This CDR3 is 14 amino acids long. CDR3 amino acids: CSASRASGINEQFF. The CDR3 DNA follows: TGCAGTGCTAGTAGGGCTAGCGGGATCAATGAGCAGTTCTTC.

The V and J genes are TRBV12-3 or TRBV12-4 and TRBJ2-3; TRBD1 matches at 7 bases. This CDR3 has 16 amino acids. The J segment lost 3 bases and the V segment lost 5 bases, leaving 11 bases of the junction unmatched. The CDR3 bases are TGTGCCAGCAGTCTAGGGGACAGAATCTATACAGATACGCAGTATTTT. This gives the protein CASSLGDRIYTDTQYF.

A note on this clonotype: Relative to the germline gene, one junction end is altered; a read error may explain this. The chain links TRBV11-2 to TRBJ2-5; a possible D gene is TRBD2 (5 bases). Germline V gives CDR1 SGHAT, CDR2 FQNNGV. The CDR3 extends over 13 amino acids. The CDR3 is CTSSKVPEEAQYF. Written as DNA, the CDR3 is TGTACCAGCAGCAAGGTGCCAGAGGAGGCCCAGTACTTC.

There are a few counts of this clonotype. The chain links TRBV5-1 to TRBJ2-1; tentative D call: TRBD2 (6 bases). The CDR3 runs 14 residues. With 2 bases removed from V and 1 base from J, the gap between germline ends came to 7 bases. The germline CDR1 and CDR2 sequences are SGHRS and YFSETQ. The CDR3 is CASSFGGSYNEQFF. DNA for the CDR3: TGCGCCAGCAGCTTTGGGGGGTCCTACAATGAGCAGTTCTTC.

The chain combines TRBV6-1 with TRBJ2-3, with 8 nucleotides matching TRBD1. CDR3 length equals 14 residues. Trimming cost V 6 bases and J 4 bases; bases outside gene matches: 6. Germline V gene sequence: CDR1 MNHNS, CDR2 SASEGT. For the CDR3, the DNA is TGTGCCAGCAGACAGGGGGGAGACTCAGATACGCAGTATTTT. It codes for CASRQGGDSDTQYF.

For this clonotype: A read error is likely, as this CDR3 ends without the conserved phenylalanine or tryptophan. This chain links TRBV12-3 or TRBV12-4 with TRBJ1-1, with a weak D call TRBD1 (6 bases). The CDR3 is 16 amino acids. CDR3 in DNA: TGTGCCAGCAGTTTACCGGGGGGGGCGCTTAACACCGAAGCTTTCATT. This translates into CASSLPGGALNTEAFI.

This clonotype was counted ten times or more. J is TRBJ1-4 and V is TRBV29-1, with TRBD1 identical over 7 bases. From germline, CDR1 is SQVTM and CDR2 ANQGSEA. There are 13 residues in the CDR3. The J segment lost 8 bases and the V segment lost 6 bases, leaving 9 bases of the junction unmatched. As DNA, the CDR3 is TGCAGCGTCCGGACAGGTGGCGGCGAAAAACTGTTTTTT. Protein product: CSVRTGGGEKLFF.

This clonotype was recorded once. V is TRBV20-1 and J is TRBJ2-1; 14 positions match TRBD2. Germline V CDR1 and CDR2: DFQATT, SNEGSKA (reference sequence). V was clipped by 5 bases and J by 2 bases; unmatched bases: 8. The CDR3 covers 17 residues. The CDR3: CSAADQGLAGAYNEQFF. The CDR3 DNA sequence: TGCAGTGCTGCAGATCAGGGACTAGCGGGAGCCTACAATGAGCAGTTCTTC.

V is TRBV29-1 and J is TRBJ2-1, with a tentative D call TRBD1 (6 bases). The germline V and J ends were trimmed by 6 bases and 4 bases, with 19 bases remaining between them. CDR1 is SQVTM and CDR2 is ANQGSEA in the germline V gene. The CDR3 contains 15 residues. The CDR3: CSVTGIGGGYNEQFF. CDR3 sequence (DNA): TGCAGCGTGACCGGGATAGGGGGTGGGTACAATGAGCAGTTCTTC.